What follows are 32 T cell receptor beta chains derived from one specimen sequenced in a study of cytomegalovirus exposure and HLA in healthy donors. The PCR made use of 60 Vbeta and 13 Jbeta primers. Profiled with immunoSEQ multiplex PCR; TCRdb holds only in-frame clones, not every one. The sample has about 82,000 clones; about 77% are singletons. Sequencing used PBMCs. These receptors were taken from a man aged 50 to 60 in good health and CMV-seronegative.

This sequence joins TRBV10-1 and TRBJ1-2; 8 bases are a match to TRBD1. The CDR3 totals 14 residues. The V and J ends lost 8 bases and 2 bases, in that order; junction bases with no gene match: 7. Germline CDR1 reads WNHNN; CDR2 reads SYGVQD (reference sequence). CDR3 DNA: TGCGCCAGCCTGACAGGGGCCCCGAACTATGGCTACACCTTC. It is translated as CASLTGAPNYGYTF.

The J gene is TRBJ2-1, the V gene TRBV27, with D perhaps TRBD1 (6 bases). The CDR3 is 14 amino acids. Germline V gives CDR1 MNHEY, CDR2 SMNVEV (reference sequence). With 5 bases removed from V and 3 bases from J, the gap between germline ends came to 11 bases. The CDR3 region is CASSPRDIYNEQFF. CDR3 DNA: TGTGCCAGCAGTCCCCGGGACATCTACAATGAGCAGTTCTTC.

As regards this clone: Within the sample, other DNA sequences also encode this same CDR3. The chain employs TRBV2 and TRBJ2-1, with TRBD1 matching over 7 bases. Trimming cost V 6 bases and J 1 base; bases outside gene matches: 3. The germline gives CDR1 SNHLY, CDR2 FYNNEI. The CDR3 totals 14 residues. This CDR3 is CASSRQGSYNEQFF. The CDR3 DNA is TGTGCCAGCAGCCGACAGGGTTCCTACAATGAGCAGTTCTTC.

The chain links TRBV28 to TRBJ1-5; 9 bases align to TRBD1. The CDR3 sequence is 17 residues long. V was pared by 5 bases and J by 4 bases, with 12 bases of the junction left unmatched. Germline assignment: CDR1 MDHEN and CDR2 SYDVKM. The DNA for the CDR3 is TGTGCCAGCAGTCAGAGACGGGACAGGGCTCGGAATCAGCCCCAGCATTTT. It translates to CASSQRRDRARNQPQHF.

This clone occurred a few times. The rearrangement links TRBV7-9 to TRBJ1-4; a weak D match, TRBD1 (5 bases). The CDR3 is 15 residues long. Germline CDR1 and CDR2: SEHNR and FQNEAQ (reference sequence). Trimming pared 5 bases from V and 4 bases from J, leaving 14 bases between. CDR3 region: CASSQDQGNNEKLFF. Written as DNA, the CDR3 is TGTGCCAGCAGCCAGGATCAGGGAAATAATGAAAAACTGTTTTTT. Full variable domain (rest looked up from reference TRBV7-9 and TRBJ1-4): DTGVSQNPRHKITKRGQNVTFRCDPISEHNRLYWYRQTLGQGPEFLTYFQNEAQLEKSRLLSDRFSAERPKGSFSTLEIQRTEQGDSAMYLCASSQDQGNNEKLFFGSGTQLSVL.

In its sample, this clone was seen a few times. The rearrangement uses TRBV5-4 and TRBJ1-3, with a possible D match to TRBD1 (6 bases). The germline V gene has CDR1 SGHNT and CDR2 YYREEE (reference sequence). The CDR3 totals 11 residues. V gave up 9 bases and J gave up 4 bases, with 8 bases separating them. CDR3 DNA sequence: TGTGCCATCAGGGGCGGAAACACCATATATTTT. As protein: CAIRGGNTIYF.

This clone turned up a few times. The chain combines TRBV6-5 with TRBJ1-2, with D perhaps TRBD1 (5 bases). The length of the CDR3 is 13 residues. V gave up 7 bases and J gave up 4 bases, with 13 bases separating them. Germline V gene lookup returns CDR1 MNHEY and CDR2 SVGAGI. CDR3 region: CASTKYRTYGYTF. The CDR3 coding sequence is TGTGCCAGCACTAAATACAGGACCTATGGCTACACCTTC.

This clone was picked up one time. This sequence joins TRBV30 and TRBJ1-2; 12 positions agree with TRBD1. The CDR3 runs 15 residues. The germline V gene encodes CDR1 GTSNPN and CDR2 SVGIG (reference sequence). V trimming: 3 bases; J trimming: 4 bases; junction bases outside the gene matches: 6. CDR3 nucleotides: TGTGCCTGGAGCAGGGACAGGGGGCTTAGCTATGGCTACACCTTC. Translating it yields CAWSRDRGLSYGYTF.

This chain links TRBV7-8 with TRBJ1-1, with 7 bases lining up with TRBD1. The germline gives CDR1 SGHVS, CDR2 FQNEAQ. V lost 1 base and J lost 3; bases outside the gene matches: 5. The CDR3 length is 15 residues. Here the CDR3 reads CASSLGSRGDTEAFF. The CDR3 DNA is TGTGCCAGCAGCTTAGGATCCAGGGGGGACACTGAAGCTTTCTTT.

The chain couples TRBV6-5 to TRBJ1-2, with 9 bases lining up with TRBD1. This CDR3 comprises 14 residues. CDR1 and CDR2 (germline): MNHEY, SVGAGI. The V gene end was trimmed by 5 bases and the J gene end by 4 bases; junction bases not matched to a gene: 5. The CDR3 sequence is CASSGQGIGYGYTF. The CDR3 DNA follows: TGTGCCAGCAGTGGACAGGGGATTGGCTATGGCTACACCTTC.

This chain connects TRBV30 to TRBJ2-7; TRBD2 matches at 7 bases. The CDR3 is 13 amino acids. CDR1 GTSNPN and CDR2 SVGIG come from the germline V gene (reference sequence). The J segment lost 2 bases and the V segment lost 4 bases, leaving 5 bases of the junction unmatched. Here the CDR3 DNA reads TGTGCCTGGACCCCCGGGACTACCTACGAGCAGTACTTC. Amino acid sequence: CAWTPGTTYEQYF.

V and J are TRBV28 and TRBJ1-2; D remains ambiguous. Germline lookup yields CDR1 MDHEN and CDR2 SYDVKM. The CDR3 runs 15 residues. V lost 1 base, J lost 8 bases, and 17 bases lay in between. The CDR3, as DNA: TGTGCCAGCAGTTTATTTGAGAAGGGAGTTAACGGCTACACCTTC. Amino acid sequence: CASSLFEKGVNGYTF.

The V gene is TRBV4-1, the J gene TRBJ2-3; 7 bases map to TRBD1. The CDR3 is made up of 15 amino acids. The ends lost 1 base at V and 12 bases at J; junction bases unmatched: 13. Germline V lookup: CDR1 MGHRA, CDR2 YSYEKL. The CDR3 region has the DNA TGCGCCAGCAGCCAAGGCCTTGCTACCGGGACAGTTCAGTATTTT. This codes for CASSQGLATGTVQYF.

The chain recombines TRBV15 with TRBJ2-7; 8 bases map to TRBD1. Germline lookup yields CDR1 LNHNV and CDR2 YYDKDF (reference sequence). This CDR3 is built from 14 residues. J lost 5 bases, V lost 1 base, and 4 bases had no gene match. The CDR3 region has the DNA TGTGCCACCAGCAGAGGTACAGGGGGGAACGAGCAGTACTTC. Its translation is CATSRGTGGNEQYF. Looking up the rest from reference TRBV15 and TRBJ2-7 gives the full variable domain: DAMVIQNPRYQVTQFGKPVTLSCSQTLNHNVMYWYQQKSSQAPKLLFHYYDKDFNNEADTPDNFQSRRPNTSFCFLDIRSPGLGDTAMYLCATSRGTGGNEQYFGPGTRLTVT.

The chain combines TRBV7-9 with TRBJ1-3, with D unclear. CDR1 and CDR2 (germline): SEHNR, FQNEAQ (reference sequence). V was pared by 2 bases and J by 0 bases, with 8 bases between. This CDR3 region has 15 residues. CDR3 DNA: TGTGCCAGCAGCTTAAGCCTTTACTCTGGAAACACCATATATTTT. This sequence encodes CASSLSLYSGNTIYF.

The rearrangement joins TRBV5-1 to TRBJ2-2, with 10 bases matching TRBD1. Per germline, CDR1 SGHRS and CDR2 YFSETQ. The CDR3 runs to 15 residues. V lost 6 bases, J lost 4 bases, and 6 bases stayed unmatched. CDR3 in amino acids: CASKRQGALTGELFF. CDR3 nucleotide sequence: TGCGCCAGCAAGCGACAGGGGGCTCTCACCGGGGAGCTGTTTTTT. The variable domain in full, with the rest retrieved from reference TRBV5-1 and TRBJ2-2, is KAGVTQTPRYLIKTRGQQVTLSCSPISGHRSVSWYQQTPGQGLQFLFEYFSETQRNKGNFPGRFSGRQFSNSRSEMNVSTLELGDSALYLCASKRQGALTGELFFGEGSRLTVL.

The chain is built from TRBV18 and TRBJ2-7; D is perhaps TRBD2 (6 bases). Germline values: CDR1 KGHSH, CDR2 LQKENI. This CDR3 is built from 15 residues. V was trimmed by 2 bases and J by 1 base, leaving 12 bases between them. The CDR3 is CASSPGGGSSYEQYF. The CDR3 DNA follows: TGTGCCAGCTCACCAGGTGGGGGGAGTTCCTACGAGCAGTACTTC. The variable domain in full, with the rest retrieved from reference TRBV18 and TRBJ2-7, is NAGVMQNPRHLVRRRGQEARLRCSPMKGHSHVYWYRQLPEEGLKFMVYLQKENIIDESGMPKERFSAEFPKEGPSILRIQQVVRGDSAAYFCASSPGGGSSYEQYFGPGTRLTVT.

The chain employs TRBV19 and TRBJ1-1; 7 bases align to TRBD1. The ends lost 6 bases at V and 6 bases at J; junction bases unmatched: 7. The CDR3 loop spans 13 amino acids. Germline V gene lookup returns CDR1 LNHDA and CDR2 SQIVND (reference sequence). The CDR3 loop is CASRRTGVPEAFF. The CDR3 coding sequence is TGTGCCAGTAGGCGGACAGGAGTCCCTGAAGCTTTCTTT. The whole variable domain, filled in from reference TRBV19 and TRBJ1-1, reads DGGITQSPKYLFRKEGQNVTLSCEQNLNHDAMYWYRQDPGQGLRLIYYSQIVNDFQKGDIAEGYSVSREKKESFPLTVTSAQKNPTAFYLCASRRTGVPEAFFGQGTRLTVV.

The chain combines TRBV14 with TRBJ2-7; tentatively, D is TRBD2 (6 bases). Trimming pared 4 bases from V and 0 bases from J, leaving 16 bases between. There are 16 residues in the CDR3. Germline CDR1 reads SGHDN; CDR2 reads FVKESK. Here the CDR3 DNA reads TGTGCCAGCAGCCCAACGGAGGGGCGCCTCTCCTACGAGCAGTACTTC. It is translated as CASSPTEGRLSYEQYF.

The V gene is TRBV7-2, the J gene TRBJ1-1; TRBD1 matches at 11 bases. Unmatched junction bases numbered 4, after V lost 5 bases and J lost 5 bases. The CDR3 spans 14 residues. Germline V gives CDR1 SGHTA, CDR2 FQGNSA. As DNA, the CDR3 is TGTGCCAGCAGCCGGACAGGGGGCAGTACTGAAGCTTTCTTT. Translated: CASSRTGGSTEAFF.

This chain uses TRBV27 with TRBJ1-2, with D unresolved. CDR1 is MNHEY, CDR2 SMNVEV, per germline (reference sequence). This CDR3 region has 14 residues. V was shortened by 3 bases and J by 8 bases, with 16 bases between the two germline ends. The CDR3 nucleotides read TGTGCCAGCAGTTTGTCGGGTTTGGGGAGGGGCTACACCTTC. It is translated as CASSLSGLGRGYTF.

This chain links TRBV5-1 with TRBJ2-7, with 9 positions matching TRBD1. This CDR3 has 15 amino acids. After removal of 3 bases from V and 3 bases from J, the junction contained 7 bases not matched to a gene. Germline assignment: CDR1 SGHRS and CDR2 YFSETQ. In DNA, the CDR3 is TGCGCCAGCAGCTCCCGAACAGGGGGCAACTACGAGCAGTACTTC. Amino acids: CASSSRTGGNYEQYF.

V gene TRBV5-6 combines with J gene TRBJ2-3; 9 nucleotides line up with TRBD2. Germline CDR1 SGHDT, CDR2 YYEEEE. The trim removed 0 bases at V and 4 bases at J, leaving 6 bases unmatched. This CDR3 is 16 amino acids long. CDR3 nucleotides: TGTGCCAGCAGCTTGGGATTCGCGGGGGGGTCAGATACGCAGTATTTT. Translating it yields CASSLGFAGGSDTQYF.

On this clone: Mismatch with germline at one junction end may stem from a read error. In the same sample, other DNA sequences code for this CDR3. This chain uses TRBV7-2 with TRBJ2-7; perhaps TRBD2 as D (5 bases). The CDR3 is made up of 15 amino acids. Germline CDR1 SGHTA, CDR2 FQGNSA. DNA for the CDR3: TGCGCCAGCAGCTTAGCACCGGGAATGACGTACGAGCAGTACTTC. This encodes CASSLAPGMTYEQYF.

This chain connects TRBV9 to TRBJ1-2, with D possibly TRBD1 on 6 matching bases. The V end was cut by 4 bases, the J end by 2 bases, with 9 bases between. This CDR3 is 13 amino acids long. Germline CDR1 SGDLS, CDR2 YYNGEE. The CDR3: CASSLDSNYGYTF. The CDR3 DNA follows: TGTGCCAGCAGCCTGGACAGCAACTATGGCTACACCTTC.

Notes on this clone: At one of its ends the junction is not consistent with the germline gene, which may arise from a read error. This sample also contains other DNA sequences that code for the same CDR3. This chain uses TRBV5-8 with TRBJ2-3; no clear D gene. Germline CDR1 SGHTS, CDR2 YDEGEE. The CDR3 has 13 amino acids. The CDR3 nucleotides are TGTGCCAGCAGCTTAGGAGCTCCAGATACGCAGTATTTC. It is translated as CASSLGAPDTQYF.

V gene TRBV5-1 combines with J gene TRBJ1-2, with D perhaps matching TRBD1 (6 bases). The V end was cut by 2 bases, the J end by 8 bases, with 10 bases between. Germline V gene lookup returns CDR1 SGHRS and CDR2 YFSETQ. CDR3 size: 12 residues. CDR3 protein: CASSFGTLGYTF. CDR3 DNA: TGCGCCAGCAGCTTTGGGACATTAGGCTACACCTTC.

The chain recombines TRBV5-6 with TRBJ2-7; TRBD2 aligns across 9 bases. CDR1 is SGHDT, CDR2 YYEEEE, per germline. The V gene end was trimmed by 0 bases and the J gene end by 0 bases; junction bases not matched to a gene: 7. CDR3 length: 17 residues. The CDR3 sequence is CASSLGGGATLSYEQYF. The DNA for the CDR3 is TGTGCCAGCAGCTTGGGCGGGGGGGCAACTCTCTCCTACGAGCAGTACTTC.

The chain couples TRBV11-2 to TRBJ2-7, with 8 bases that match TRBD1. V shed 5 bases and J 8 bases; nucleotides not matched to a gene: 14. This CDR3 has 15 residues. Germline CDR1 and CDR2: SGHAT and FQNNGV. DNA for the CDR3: TGTGCCAGCAGCCATTTCGGGACAGGTTTTGTACAGCAGTACTTC. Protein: CASSHFGTGFVQQYF.

The CDR3 sequence: CASSEPRTIQETQYF. In DNA, the CDR3 is TGTGCCAGCAGTGAACCTCGGACTATCCAAGAGACCCAGTACTTC. V usage is TRBV25-1 and J usage is TRBJ2-5, with D possibly being TRBD2 (6 bases). This CDR3 has 15 amino acids. V lost 2 bases to trimming and J lost 1 base, with 11 bases between them. The germline V gene has CDR1 MGHDK and CDR2 SYGVNS. Full variable domain (outside the CDR3, taken from reference TRBV25-1 and TRBJ2-5): EADIYQTPRYLVIGTGKKITLECSQTMGHDKMYWYQQDPGMELHLIHYSYGVNSTEKGDLSSESTVSRIRTEHFPLTLESARPSHTSQYLCASSEPRTIQETQYFGPGTRLLVL.

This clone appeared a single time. The CDR3 loop is CSVVPGQGGKLFF. CDR3 DNA: TGCAGCGTTGTGCCGGGACAGGGGGGAAAACTGTTTTTT. The chain carries TRBV29-1 and TRBJ1-4; TRBD1 aligns across 11 bases. Losses at the gene ends were 4 bases for V and 10 bases for J; bases not matched to a gene: 5. The germline gives CDR1 SQVTM, CDR2 ANQGSEA. The CDR3 loop spans 13 amino acids.

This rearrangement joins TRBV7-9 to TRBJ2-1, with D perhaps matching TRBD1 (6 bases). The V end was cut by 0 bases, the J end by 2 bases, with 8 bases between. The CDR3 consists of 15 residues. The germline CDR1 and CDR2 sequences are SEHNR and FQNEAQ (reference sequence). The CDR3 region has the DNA TGTGCCAGCAGCTTAGCGGGGGCCCCCTACAATGAGCAGTTCTTC. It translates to CASSLAGAPYNEQFF. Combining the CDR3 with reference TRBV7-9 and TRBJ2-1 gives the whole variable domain DTGVSQNPRHKITKRGQNVTFRCDPISEHNRLYWYRQTLGQGPEFLTYFQNEAQLEKSRLLSDRFSAERPKGSFSTLEIQRTEQGDSAMYLCASSLAGAPYNEQFFGPGTRLTVL.